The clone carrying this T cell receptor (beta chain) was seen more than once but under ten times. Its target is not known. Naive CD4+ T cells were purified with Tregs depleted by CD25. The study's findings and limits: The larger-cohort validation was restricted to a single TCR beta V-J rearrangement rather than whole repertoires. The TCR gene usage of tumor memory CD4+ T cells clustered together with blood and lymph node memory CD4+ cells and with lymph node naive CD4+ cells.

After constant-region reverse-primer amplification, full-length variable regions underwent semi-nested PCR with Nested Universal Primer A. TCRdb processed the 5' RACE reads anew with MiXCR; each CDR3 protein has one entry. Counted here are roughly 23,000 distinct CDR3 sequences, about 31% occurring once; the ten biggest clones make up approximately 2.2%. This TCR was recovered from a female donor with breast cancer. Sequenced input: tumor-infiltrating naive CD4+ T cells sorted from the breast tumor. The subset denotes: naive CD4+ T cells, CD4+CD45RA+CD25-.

DNA for the CDR3: TGTGCCAGCAGTAGACCCAGGGGGCTCGAGCAGTACTTC. Translation gives CASSRPRGLEQYF. The J gene is TRBJ2-7, the V gene TRBV6-5, with TRBD1 identical over 8 bases. Trimming at V came to 5 bases and at J to 6 bases, leaving 6 bases not matched to a gene. Germline values: CDR1 MNHEY, CDR2 SVGAGI. CDR3 size: 13 residues.